This T cell receptor beta chain was obtained from a study of CD8 T cells in ankylosing spondylitis. Quantitative molecular-barcoded 5'-RACE generated the TCR beta libraries. Each CDR3 protein is one row after TCRdb ran MiXCR on the 5' RACE reads. The top ten clones hold roughly 4.5% of a sample with around 180,000 distinct CDR3 sequences, 15% to 20% of them seen once. The study, taken as a whole, reports: Enrichment of disease-linked clones was reportedly significant in matched ankylosing spondylitis synovial fluid.

This clonotype was counted ten times or more. Its antigen is currently unknown. The CDR3 runs to 16 residues. From germline, CDR1 is MNHNY and CDR2 SVGAGI (reference sequence). The V segment lost 4 bases and the J segment 4 bases; nucleotides outside the gene matches: 8. The sample was blood, either unsorted or a sorted T cell fraction (not recorded which). The receptor's source is a male donor aged 10 to 35 with ankylosing spondylitis or in good health (not recorded which). The chain couples TRBV6-6 to TRBJ1-2, with 11 bases aligning to TRBD1. CDR3 coding DNA: TGTGCCAGCAGTTCCACGCGGACAGGGGGCCGCTATGGCTACACCTTC. It yields the protein CASSSTRTGGRYGYTF.